These T cell receptor beta chains were read from a single sample in a study of blood T cell repertoires in COVID-19. Measured with immunoSEQ multiplex PCR; TCRdb has only the in-frame clones, and not every one. The sample holds approximately 350,000 clones, about four fifths seen once. Material: peripheral blood. Receptor source: a man between 25 and 39 years old with active or convalescent COVID-19. Both conserved end residues are part of each CDR3. The D gene is left open where the match is weak. The size field is filled for only some rows; it gives once, few, many or a size class.

j_gene,d_gene,v_gene,abundance,CDR3nt,CDR3aa
TRBJ2-3,TRBD1,TRBV6-4,few,TGTGCCAGCAGCCTGACAGGGGATCATCAAGATACGCAGTATTTT,CASSLTGDHQDTQYF
TRBJ1-1,TRBD1,TRBV14,.,TGTGCCAGCAGCCAACCTTACTCAGGGGGGAGGACTGAAGCTTTCTTT,CASSQPYSGGRTEAFF
TRBJ2-1,TRBD2,TRBV7-2,.,TGTGCCAGCAGCTTTTTGCGCGGGGGGGCCGCTGAGCAGTTCTTC,CASSFLRGGAAEQFF
TRBJ1-5,.,TRBV6-1,.,TGTGCCAGCAGTGAAGAAAGGGGGTGGAATCAGCCCCAGCATTTT,CASSEERGWNQPQHF
TRBJ2-1,.,TRBV19,.,TGTGCCAGTAGCGGGTTGGGCTCCTACAATGAGCAGTTCTTC,CASSGLGSYNEQFF
TRBJ2-7,.,TRBV6-2/TRBV6-3,.,TGTGCCAGCAGTTACCCCACAGGGCGCAACTCCTACGAGCAGTACTTC,CASSYPTGRNSYEQYF
TRBJ1-1,TRBD1,TRBV29-1,.,TGCAGCGTCGGGACAGGCGACACTGAAGCTTTCTTT,CSVGTGDTEAFF
TRBJ2-7,.,TRBV27,.,TGTGCCAGCAGCTTCAGCCCCTCCCGGGACGAGCAGTACTTC,CASSFSPSRDEQYF
TRBJ2-3,TRBD2,TRBV5-1,.,TGCGCCAGCAGCTCGACAAGCGGGGGGGAAGATACGCAGTATTTT,CASSSTSGGEDTQYF
TRBJ1-4,.,TRBV6-5,once,TGTGCCAGCGGCCTTGGCCCTCAACGCGGTGAAAAACTGTTTTTT,CASGLGPQRGEKLFF
TRBJ2-1,.,TRBV27,.,TGTGCCAGCAGCCCTATAGGGGGGGGAGGGCAGAATGAGCAGTTCTTC,CASSPIGGGGQNEQFF
TRBJ2-4,.,TRBV2,.,TGTGCCAGCAGTTCATCAGGGGCCGGGGAAAACATTCAGTACTTC,CASSSSGAGENIQYF
TRBJ2-6,TRBD1,TRBV27,.,TGTGCCAGCAGGCCGACAGGGCGCTCTGGGGCCAACGTCCTGACTTTC,CASRPTGRSGANVLTF
TRBJ2-7,TRBD2,TRBV5-8,.,TGTGCCAGCAGCTTTAGCGGGAGGGAGACTTACGAGCAGTACTTC,CASSFSGRETYEQYF
TRBJ1-4,.,TRBV4-2,.,TGTGCCAGCAGCCTCTCCAGACAGGCCACAAATGAAAAACTGTTTTTT,CASSLSRQATNEKLFF
TRBJ2-3,TRBD1,TRBV24-1,.,TGTGCCACCAGTGATAACCGGGACAGAAGCACAGATACGCAGTATTTT,CATSDNRDRSTDTQYF
TRBJ1-2,.,TRBV29-1,.,TGCAGCGTTGAAGATCTGGCCAATCGAAGCGATGGCTACACCTTC,CSVEDLANRSDGYTF
TRBJ2-7,TRBD2,TRBV10-3,.,TGTGCCATCAGTGAGTCTAGCGGGCGGAACTACGAGCAGTACTTC,CAISESSGRNYEQYF
TRBJ1-2,.,TRBV7-6,few,TGTGCCAGCAGCTTAGCCGAGGACAGCTACTATGGCTACACCTTC,CASSLAEDSYYGYTF
TRBJ2-5,.,TRBV5-6,.,TGTGCCAGCAGCTTCTCGACAGCGAGTCTAGAGACCCAGTACTTC,CASSFSTASLETQYF
TRBJ2-7,.,TRBV7-2,.,TGTGCCAGCAGCTTAACTGCGGACTACGAGCAGTACTTC,CASSLTADYEQYF
TRBJ2-7,TRBD2,TRBV13,.,TGTGCCAGCAGCCCCCTTTATAGCGGGGGGAACTACGAGCAGTACTTC,CASSPLYSGGNYEQYF
TRBJ2-1,TRBD2,TRBV7-9,.,TGTGCCAGCAGCCATGGACCTAGCGGGAGAGACAATGAGCAGTTCTTC,CASSHGPSGRDNEQFF
TRBJ1-5,TRBD1,TRBV5-1,.,TGCGCCAGCAGCTTGGGGACAGGCGGACAGCCCCAGCATTTT,CASSLGTGGQPQHF
TRBJ2-2,.,TRBV29-1,.,TGCAGCGTTGAACAAGGAAAGGACAGACTGACCGGGGAGCTGTTTTTT,CSVEQGKDRLTGELFF
TRBJ2-3,.,TRBV5-1,.,TGCGCCAGCAGTACACAGGGCACAGATACGCAGTATTTT,CASSTQGTDTQYF
TRBJ2-3,TRBD2,TRBV10-3,.,TGTGCCATCAGTGCCGCAGCGGGGGGCACAGATACGCAGTATTTT,CAISAAAGGTDTQYF
TRBJ1-1,.,TRBV21-1,.,TGTGCCAGCAGCAAGAGCCGTGGTCCGGGAAACACTGAAGCTTTCTTT,CASSKSRGPGNTEAFF
TRBJ2-6,.,TRBV6-6,few,TGTGCCAGCAGTTACGTACAGGGCTCTGGGGCCAACGTCCTGACTTTC,CASSYVQGSGANVLTF
TRBJ1-5,.,TRBV7-2,.,TGTGCCAGCAGCTTAAATCGTCGGGGCAATCAGCCCCAGCATTTT,CASSLNRRGNQPQHF
TRBJ2-7,.,TRBV14,.,TGTGCCAGCAGCCAACTAGGGGAATCCTACGAGCAGTACTTC,CASSQLGESYEQYF
TRBJ2-1,TRBD1,TRBV7-2,.,TGTGCCAGCAGTCATCCGGGGGGACAGGGGGTTTACAATGAGCAGTTCTTC,CASSHPGGQGVYNEQFF
TRBJ1-5,.,TRBV13,.,TGTGCCAGCAGCTCTCAGGGTGATGGTCAGCCCCAGCATTTT,CASSSQGDGQPQHF
TRBJ2-7,.,TRBV14,.,TGTGCCAGCAGCCTCGGCGGTTACGAGCAGTACTTC,CASSLGGYEQYF
TRBJ2-2,TRBD2,TRBV10-3,.,TGTGCCATCAGCCTAGCGGGAGGGAACACCGGGGAGCTGTTTTTT,CAISLAGGNTGELFF
TRBJ2-2,.,TRBV27,.,TGTGCCAGCAGTAGGAGCTACACCGGGGAGCTGTTTTTT,CASSRSYTGELFF
TRBJ2-3,TRBD2,TRBV4-1,.,TGCGCCAGCAGGAAAGCGGGGGGTGCCACAGATACGCAGTATTTT,CASRKAGGATDTQYF